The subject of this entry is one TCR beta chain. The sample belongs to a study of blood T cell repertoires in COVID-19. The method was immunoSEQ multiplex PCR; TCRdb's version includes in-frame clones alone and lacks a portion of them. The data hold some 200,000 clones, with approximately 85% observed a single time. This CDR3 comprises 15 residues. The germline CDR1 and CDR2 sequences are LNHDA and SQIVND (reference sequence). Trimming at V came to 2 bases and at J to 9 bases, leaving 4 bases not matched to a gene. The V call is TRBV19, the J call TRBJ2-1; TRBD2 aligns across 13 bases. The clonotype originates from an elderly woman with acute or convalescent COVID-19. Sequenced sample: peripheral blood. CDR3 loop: CASSIRLAGGFEQFF. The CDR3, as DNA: TGTGCCAGTAGTATACGACTAGCGGGGGGATTTGAGCAGTTCTTC. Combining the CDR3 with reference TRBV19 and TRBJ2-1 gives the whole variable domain DGGITQSPKYLFRKEGQNVTLSCEQNLNHDAMYWYRQDPGQGLRLIYYSQIVNDFQKGDIAEGYSVSREKKESFPLTVTSAQKNPTAFYLCASSIRLAGGFEQFFGPGTRLTVL.